One T cell receptor beta chain is described in this entry. The antigen is undetermined. Unstimulated regulatory T cells (CD4+CD25+CD127-), CD4+CD25- non-regulatory cells, CD4 and CD8 cells were FACS-sorted from thawed PBMCs. These data originate in a study of Tregs in tolerant kidney transplant recipients. Some clones are missing from TCRdb's copy, which holds only in-frame ones; the method was immunoSEQ multiplex PCR. The data contain tens of thousands of clones, over 80% of them singletons. Study-level findings and limits: Activated donor B cell expansion appeared to reveal the most relevant donor-specific TCRbeta repertoire.

The CDR3 runs to 15 residues. The V end was cut by 5 bases, the J end by 0 bases, with 10 bases between. Germline V lookup: CDR1 LNHDA, CDR2 SQIVND (reference sequence). The sample consisted of CD4+ T cells from blood. The clonotype was recovered from a human donor in good health. The V and J genes are TRBV19 and TRBJ2-2; D possibly uses TRBD1 or TRBD2 (5 bases each). The CDR3 loop is CASSGGYANTGELFF. Here the CDR3 DNA reads TGTGCCAGTAGTGGGGGTTACGCGAACACCGGGGAGCTGTTTTTT.